What follows are 8 T cell receptor beta chains derived from one specimen sequenced in a study of blood T cell repertoires in COVID-19. This table comes from immunoSEQ multiplex PCR, and its TCRdb copy is limited to in-frame clones, with some not included. The data show tens of thousands of clones, with roughly 87% seen just once and more than 6% held by the top ten. The sequencing sample was made of peripheral blood. These receptors originate from a man younger than 30 with COVID-19, enrolled during active disease.

CDR3 sequence reads: CASSLTSGRVETQYF. The CDR3 region has the DNA TGTGCCAGCAGCTTAACTAGCGGGAGGGTAGAGACCCAGTACTTC. The J gene is TRBJ2-5, the V gene TRBV7-2, with TRBD2 matching over 13 bases. There are 15 residues in the CDR3. Germline lookup yields CDR1 SGHTA and CDR2 FQGNSA. Trimming at V came to 2 bases and at J to 4 bases, leaving 1 base not matched to a gene.

The V gene is TRBV28, the J gene TRBJ1-4; D unresolved. Germline V gives CDR1 MDHEN, CDR2 SYDVKM. V shed 3 bases and J shed 7 bases, with 12 bases lying between them. The CDR3 covers 14 residues. The CDR3 here is CASSLSLTGEKLFF. The CDR3 region has the DNA TGTGCCAGCAGTTTGTCCCTGACGGGTGAAAAACTGTTTTTT.

The V call is TRBV27, the J call TRBJ1-6; a weak D match, TRBD1 (6 bases). This CDR3 has 14 residues. V was clipped by 3 bases and J by 6 bases, with 9 bases between them. CDR1 is MNHEY, CDR2 SMNVEV, per germline (reference sequence). CDR3 in DNA: TGTGCCAGCAGTTTCAGGGGAAGTAATTCACCCCTCCACTTT. Protein sequence: CASSFRGSNSPLHF.

The chain links TRBV11-2 to TRBJ1-6, with 7 bases identical to TRBD1. The V gene end was trimmed by 5 bases and the J gene end by 10 bases; junction bases not matched to a gene: 14. CDR1 is SGHAT and CDR2 is FQNNGV in the germline V gene. This CDR3 is 16 amino acids long. CDR3 coding DNA: TGTGCCAGCAGCCAACAGGGGCCGACGGAGGACTCACCCCTCCACTTT. It is translated as CASSQQGPTEDSPLHF.

V gene TRBV27 combines with J gene TRBJ2-7; a weak D match, TRBD2 (5 bases). Trimming took off 4 bases at V and 7 bases at J, with 14 bases between the two ends. Germline CDR1 and CDR2: MNHEY and SMNVEV (reference sequence). The length of the CDR3 is 13 residues. CDR3 DNA: TGTGCCAGCAGTTCCTCGGGATGGGGTGAGCAGTACTTC. Its translation: CASSSSGWGEQYF.

V is TRBV9 and J is TRBJ1-5, with a weak D call TRBD1 (5 bases). V was clipped by 0 bases and J by 5 bases, with 12 bases between them. The CDR3 length is 15 residues. Germline assignment: CDR1 SGDLS and CDR2 YYNGEE. The CDR3, as DNA: TGTGCCAGCAGCGTAGGCGGGGGATACGATCAGCCCCAGCATTTT. It yields the protein CASSVGGGYDQPQHF.

V is TRBV6-6 and J is TRBJ1-2; D perhaps matches TRBD1 (5 bases). Germline assignment: CDR1 MNHNY and CDR2 SVGAGI (reference sequence). The CDR3 is made up of 15 amino acids. V dropped 0 bases and J dropped 1 base, with 9 bases sitting between them. CDR3 sequence reads: CASSYSGLINYGYTF. The DNA for the CDR3 is TGTGCCAGCAGTTACTCGGGACTGATTAACTATGGCTACACCTTC.

The chain employs TRBV7-8 and TRBJ2-7, with a tentative D call TRBD2 (6 bases). This CDR3 comprises 13 residues. Germline CDR1 is SGHVS and CDR2 is FQNEAQ. Trimming took 5 bases from V and 2 from J, leaving 10 bases between them. Here the CDR3 DNA reads TGTGCCAGCAGCCTAGGGAGGACCTACGAGCAGTACTTC. Protein product: CASSLGRTYEQYF.